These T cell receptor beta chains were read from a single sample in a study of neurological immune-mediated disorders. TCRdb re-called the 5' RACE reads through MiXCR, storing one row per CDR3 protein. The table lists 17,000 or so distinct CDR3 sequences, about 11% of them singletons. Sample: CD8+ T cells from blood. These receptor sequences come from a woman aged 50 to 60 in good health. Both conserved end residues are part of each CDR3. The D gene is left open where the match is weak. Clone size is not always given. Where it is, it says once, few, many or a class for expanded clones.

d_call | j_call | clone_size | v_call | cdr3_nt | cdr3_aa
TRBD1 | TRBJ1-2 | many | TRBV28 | TGTGCCAGCAGTTTACACGCCCGACAGGGCCCAGGCTATGGCTACACCTTC | CASSLHARQGPGYGYTF
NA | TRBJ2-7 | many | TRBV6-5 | TGTGCCAGCGGTAGGAGCGGCCCCTACGAGCAGTACTTC | CASGRSGPYEQYF
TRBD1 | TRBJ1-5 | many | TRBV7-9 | TGTGCCAGCAGTGAACCGGGACAGTACTCAGCCCAGCATTTT | CASSEPGQYSAQHF
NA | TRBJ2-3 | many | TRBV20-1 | TGCAGTGCCTCTACCGCTAGCACAGATACGCAGTATTTT | CSASTASTDTQYF
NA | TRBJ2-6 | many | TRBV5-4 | TGTGCCAGCAGCTTGGACTACCGAAACGTCCTGACTTTC | CASSLDYRNVLTF
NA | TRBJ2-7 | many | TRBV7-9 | TGTGCCAGCAGCTTAGAAGGGATTGAGCAGTACTTC | CASSLEGIEQYF
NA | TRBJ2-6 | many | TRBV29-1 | TGCAGCGTTGAAGAGGGCAGGGATGGTGGGGCCAACGTCCTGACTTTC | CSVEEGRDGGANVLTF
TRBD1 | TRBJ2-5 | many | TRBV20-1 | TGCAGTGCTTCTGTCACAGGGGGAAGAAAGACCCAGTACTTC | CSASVTGGRKTQYF
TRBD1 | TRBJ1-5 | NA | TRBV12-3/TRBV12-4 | TGTGCCAGTAACGGACAGGGGGTCAGCCAGCCCCAGCATTTT | CASNGQGVSQPQHF
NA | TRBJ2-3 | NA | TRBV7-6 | TGTGCCAGCAGCGCCCGAACTGGGGTAGGCTACACAGATACGCAGTATTTT | CASSARTGVGYTDTQYF
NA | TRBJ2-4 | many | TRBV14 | TGTGCCAGCAGCCAAGCCGGGACACCTAAAAACATTCAGTACTTC | CASSQAGTPKNIQYF
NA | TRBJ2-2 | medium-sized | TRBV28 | TGTGCCAGCAGTTTTCGGCGTACCGGGGAGCTGTTTTTT | CASSFRRTGELFF
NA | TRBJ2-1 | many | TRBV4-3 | TGCGCCAGCAGCCAAGAACAGCTGGATGGCAATGAGCAGTTCTTC | CASSQEQLDGNEQFF
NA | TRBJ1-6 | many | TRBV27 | TGTGCCACCACCCTGGGCCCTAATTCACCCCTCCACTTT | CATTLGPNSPLHF
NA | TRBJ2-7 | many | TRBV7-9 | TGTGCCAGCAGCTTATCGGGCGAGCAGTACTTC | CASSLSGEQYF
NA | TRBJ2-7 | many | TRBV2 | TGTGCCAGCAGCCCTAGGGACTTCTACGAGCAGTACTTC | CASSPRDFYEQYF
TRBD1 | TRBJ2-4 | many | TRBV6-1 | TGTGCCAGCAGTGCTTACCACCGGGACAGGGTCGGAGACATTCAGTACTTC | CASSAYHRDRVGDIQYF